The source of this TCR beta chain is a study of graft-versus-host responses after intestinal transplantation. Comments on this clone: Its antigen is unidentified.

The repertoire was sequenced with immunoSEQ multiplex PCR; TCRdb's copy has only in-frame clones and lacks some. The sample contains around 100,000 clones, roughly nine tenths of which appear only once. Deletions cut 3 bases from V and 5 bases from J, with 8 bases between. The CDR3 consists of 14 residues. The V gene's germline CDR1 is MNHNY and CDR2 SVGAGI (reference sequence). The material was unstimulated CD4+ T cells sorted from spleen or lymph node cells, obtained before transplant. The TCR sequence derives from a human donor who was the organ donor for an intestinal transplant. The gene calls are TRBV6-6 and TRBJ1-6; D ambiguous. The DNA of the CDR3 is TGTGCCAGCAGTTATGGGGTGGATAATTCACCCCTCCACTTT. This encodes CASSYGVDNSPLHF.